This T cell receptor (beta chain) was retrieved from a study of OX40 agonist ivuxolimab in advanced cancers. The protocol was immunoSEQ multiplex PCR, while the TCRdb copy is restricted to in-frame clones and leaves out a portion. The sample includes 74,000 or so clones, approximately 95% of them seen just once. This CDR3 is 13 amino acids long. Germline V gene lookup returns CDR1 SGHTA and CDR2 FQGNSA. V was cut by 2 bases and J by 2 bases, with 6 bases left in between. This receptor was identified in an adult with an advanced solid tumor such as melanoma, head and neck, liver or kidney cancer. Sequencing used CD4+ or CD8+ T cells sorted from blood, obtained in a trial of the OX40 agonist ivuxolimab. V is TRBV7-2 and J is TRBJ1-2; D unclear. CDR3 bases: TGTGCCAGCAGCTTACAGTCAAACTATGGCTACACCTTC. Translating it yields CASSLQSNYGYTF.